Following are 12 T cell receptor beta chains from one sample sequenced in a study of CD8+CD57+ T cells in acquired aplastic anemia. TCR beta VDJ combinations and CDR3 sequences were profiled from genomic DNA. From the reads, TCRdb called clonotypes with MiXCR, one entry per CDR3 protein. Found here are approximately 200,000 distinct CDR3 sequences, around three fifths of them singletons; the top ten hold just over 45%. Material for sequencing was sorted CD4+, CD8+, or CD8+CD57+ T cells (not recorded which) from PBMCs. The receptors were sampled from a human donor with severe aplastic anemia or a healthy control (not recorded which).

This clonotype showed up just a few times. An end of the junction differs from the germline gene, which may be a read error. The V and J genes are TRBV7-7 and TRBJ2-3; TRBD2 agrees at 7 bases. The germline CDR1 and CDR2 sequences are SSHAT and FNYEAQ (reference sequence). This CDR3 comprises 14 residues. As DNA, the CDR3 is TGTGCTAGCAGTCGCGGACTAGGCACAGATACGCAGTATTTT. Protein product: CASSRGLGTDTQYF.

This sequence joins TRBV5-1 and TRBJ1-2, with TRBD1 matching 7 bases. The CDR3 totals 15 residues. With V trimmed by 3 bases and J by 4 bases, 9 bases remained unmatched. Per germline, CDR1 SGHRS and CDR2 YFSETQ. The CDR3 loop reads CASSSPRTGFYGYTF. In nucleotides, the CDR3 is TGCGCCAGCAGCTCCCCCCGGACAGGCTTCTATGGCTACACCTTC.

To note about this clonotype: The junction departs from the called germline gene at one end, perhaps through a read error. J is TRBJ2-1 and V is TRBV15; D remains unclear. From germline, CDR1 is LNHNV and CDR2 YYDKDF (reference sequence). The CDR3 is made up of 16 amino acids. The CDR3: CATSRQGRSPYNKQFF. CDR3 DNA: TGTGCCACCAGCAGGCAAGGAAGGTCTCCCTACAATAAGCAGTTCTTC.

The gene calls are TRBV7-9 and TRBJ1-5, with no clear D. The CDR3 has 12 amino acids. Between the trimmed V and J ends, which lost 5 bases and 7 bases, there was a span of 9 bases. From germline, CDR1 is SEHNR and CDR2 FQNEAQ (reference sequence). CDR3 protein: CASSPLEQPQHF. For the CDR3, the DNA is TGTGCCAGCAGCCCGCTGGAACAGCCCCAGCATTTT.

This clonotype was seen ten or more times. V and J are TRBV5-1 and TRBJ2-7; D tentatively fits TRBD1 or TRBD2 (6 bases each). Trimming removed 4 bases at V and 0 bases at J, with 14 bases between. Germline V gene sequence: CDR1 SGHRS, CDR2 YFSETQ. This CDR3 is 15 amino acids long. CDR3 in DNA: TGCGCCAGCAGCCCCTATGGGGGGCTCTCCTACGAGCAGTACTTC. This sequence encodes CASSPYGGLSYEQYF.

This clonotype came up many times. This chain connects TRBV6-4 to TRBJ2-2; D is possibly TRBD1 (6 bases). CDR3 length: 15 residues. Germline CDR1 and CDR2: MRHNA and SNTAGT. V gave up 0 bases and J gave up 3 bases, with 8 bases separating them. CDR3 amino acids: CASSDSPGDTGELFF. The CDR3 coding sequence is TGTGCCAGCAGTGACTCGCCAGGGGACACCGGGGAGCTGTTTTTT.

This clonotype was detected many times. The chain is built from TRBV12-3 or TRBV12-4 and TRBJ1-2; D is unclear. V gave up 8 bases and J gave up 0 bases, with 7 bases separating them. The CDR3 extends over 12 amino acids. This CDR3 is CASEVANYGYTF. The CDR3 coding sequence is TGTGCCAGCGAAGTAGCTAACTATGGCTACACCTTC.

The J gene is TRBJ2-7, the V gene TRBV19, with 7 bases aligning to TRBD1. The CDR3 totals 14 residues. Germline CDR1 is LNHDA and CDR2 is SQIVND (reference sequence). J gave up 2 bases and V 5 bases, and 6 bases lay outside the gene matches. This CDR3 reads CASSYSGTAYEQYF. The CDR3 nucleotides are TGTGCCAGTAGTTACTCCGGGACAGCCTACGAGCAGTACTTC.

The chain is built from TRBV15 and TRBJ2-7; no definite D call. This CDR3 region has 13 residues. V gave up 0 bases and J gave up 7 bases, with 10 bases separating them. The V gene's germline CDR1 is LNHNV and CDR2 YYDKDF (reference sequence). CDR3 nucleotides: TGTGCCACCAGCAGAGAGCCCCAAGGGGAGCAGTACTTC. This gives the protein CATSREPQGEQYF.

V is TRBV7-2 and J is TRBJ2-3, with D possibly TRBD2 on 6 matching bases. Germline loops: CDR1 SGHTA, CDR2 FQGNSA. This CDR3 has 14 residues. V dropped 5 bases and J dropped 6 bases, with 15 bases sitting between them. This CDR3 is CASSARLGVDTQYF. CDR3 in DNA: TGTGCCAGCAGCGCCCGACTAGGCGTGGATACGCAGTATTTT.

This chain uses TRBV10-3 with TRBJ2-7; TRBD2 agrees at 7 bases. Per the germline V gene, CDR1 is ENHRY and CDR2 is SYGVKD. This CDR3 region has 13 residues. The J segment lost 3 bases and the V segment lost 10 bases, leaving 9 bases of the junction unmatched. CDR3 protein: CATRGGVNYEQYF. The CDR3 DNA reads TGTGCCACCCGGGGAGGGGTCAACTACGAGCAGTACTTC.

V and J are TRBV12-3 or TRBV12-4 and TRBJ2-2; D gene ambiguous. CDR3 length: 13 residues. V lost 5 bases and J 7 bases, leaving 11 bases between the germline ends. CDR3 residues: CASSDPPFGELFF. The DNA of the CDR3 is TGTGCCAGCAGTGACCCTCCGTTCGGGGAGCTGTTTTTT.